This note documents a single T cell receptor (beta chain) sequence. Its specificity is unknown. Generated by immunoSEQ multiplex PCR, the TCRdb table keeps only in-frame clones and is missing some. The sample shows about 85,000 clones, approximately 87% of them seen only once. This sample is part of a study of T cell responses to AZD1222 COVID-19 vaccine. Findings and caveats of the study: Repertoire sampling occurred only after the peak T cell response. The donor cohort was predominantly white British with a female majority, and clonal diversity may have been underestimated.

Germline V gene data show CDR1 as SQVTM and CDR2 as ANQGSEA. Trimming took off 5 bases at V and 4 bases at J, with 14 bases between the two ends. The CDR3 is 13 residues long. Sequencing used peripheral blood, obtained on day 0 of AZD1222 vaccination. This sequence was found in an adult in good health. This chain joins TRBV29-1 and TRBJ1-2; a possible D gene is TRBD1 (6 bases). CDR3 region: CSVQQGPAYGYTF. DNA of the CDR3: TGCAGCGTTCAACAGGGTCCTGCCTATGGCTACACCTTC.